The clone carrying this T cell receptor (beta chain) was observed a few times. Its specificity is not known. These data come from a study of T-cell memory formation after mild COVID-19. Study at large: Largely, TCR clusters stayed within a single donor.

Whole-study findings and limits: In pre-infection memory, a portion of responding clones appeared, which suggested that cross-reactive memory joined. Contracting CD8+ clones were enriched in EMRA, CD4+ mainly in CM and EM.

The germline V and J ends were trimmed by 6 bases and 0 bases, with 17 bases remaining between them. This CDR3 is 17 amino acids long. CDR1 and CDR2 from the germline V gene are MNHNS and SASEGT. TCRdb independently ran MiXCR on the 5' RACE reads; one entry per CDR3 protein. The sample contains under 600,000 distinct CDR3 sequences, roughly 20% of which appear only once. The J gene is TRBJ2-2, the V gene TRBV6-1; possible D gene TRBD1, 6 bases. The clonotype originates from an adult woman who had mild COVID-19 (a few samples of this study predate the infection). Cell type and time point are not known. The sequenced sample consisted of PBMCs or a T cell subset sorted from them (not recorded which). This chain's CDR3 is CASSRPTDRANTGELFF. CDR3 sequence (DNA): TGTGCCAGCAGCCGACCGACGGACAGAGCGAACACCGGGGAGCTGTTTTTT.